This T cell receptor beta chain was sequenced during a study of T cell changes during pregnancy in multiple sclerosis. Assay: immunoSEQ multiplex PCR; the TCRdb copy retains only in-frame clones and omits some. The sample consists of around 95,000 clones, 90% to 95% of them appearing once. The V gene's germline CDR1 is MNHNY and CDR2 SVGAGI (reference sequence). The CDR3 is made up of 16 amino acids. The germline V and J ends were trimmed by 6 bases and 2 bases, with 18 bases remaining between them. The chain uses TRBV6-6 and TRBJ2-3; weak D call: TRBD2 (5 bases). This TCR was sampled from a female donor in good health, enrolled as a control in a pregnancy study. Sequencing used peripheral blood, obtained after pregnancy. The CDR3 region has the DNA TGTGCCAGCAGCCTCCTCGACGGGGTCCACACAGATACGCAGTATTTT. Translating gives CASSLLDGVHTDTQYF.